These 2 T cell receptor beta chains originate from one sample sequenced in a study of shared clonotypes between healthy human individuals. Naive CD8 cells lacked CD45RO, underwent positive selection for CCR7 and left out terminally differentiated effector memory CD45RA+ cells. TCRdb's table, derived via immunoSEQ multiplex PCR, lists solely in-frame clones and lacks some. The data show around 580,000 clones, roughly 98% seen once. The specimen sequenced was naive CD8+ T cells sorted from blood. These receptors came from a man aged 30 to 45 in good health.

The chain employs TRBV27 and TRBJ2-7; 10 bases are a match to TRBD2. Trimming took 3 bases from V and 3 from J; bases not matched to a gene: 2. The CDR3 spans 14 residues. CDR1 is MNHEY, CDR2 SMNVEV, per germline (reference sequence). The CDR3 sequence is CASSLGTSDYEQYF. The CDR3 DNA reads as TGTGCCAGCAGTTTGGGGACTAGCGACTACGAGCAGTACTTC.

The sample holds one count of this clone. The V call is TRBV28, the J call TRBJ2-3; D is uncertain. The CDR3 loop spans 15 amino acids. Germline values: CDR1 MDHEN, CDR2 SYDVKM. The V end lost 3 bases, the J end lost 4 bases, and 14 bases lay between the germline ends. The CDR3 is CASSFPSTLPDTQYF. Here the CDR3 DNA reads TGTGCCAGCAGTTTCCCGTCCACTCTCCCAGATACGCAGTATTTT.